The present T cell receptor beta chain was sequenced within a study of regulatory T cells in long-lasting Graves disease. General observations from the study: Among persistent patients, a larger number of public clonotypes were shared (around 2,700) than among newly diagnosed patients (under 1,000).

This clonotype was counted many times. Its antigen is not identified. Time point meaning: newly diagnosed GD, antithyroid drugs for less than 3 months. PBMCs were the source of the RNA used for TCR sequencing. The patients were drawn from one endocrinology department in Xi'an, China. iRepertoire HTBI primers and Arm-PCR of CDR3 regions built TCR beta libraries. Using its own MiXCR run on the multiplex PCR reads, TCRdb lists one record per CDR3 protein. This table holds roughly 380,000 distinct CDR3 sequences, less than 20% found once. The sequences come from peripheral blood mononuclear cells (PBMCs), collected at new diagnosis, from a patient treated with antithyroid drugs. The receptor's source is a female donor with Graves disease.

The CDR3 here is CSAPRSTSGNNEQFF. The CDR3 coding sequence is TGCAGTGCGCCAAGATCGACTAGCGGAAACAATGAGCAGTTCTTC. The V gene is TRBV20-1, the J gene TRBJ2-1; 9 positions match TRBD2. CDR1 DFQATT and CDR2 SNEGSKA come from the germline V gene (reference sequence). V trimming: 6 bases; J trimming: 5 bases; junction bases outside the gene matches: 11. This CDR3 is built from 15 residues.